The 5 T cell receptor beta chains below all came from one sample that was sequenced in a study of T and B cells in COVID-19 patients. Blood genomic DNA input for TRB amplification was about 240-550 ng. TRB rearrangements were amplified by multiplex PCR with BIOMED2 TRB-A/B primers. In TCRdb, the multiplex PCR reads were re-called with MiXCR into one record per CDR3 protein. The sample carries approximately 4,100 distinct CDR3 sequences, roughly a quarter recorded once. The source material was blood. Receptors originate from a human donor with active COVID-19. The donor label of this sample is uncertain.

A few counts support this clonotype. CDR3: CASSHRGTGTETQYF. CDR3 DNA: TGTGCCAGCAGCCATAGAGGGACAGGGACGGAGACCCAGTACTTC. The rearrangement links TRBV7-9 to TRBJ2-5; TRBD1 agrees at 9 bases. Per the germline V gene, CDR1 is SEHNR and CDR2 is FQNEAQ (reference sequence). The V and J ends lost 5 bases and 5 bases, in that order; junction bases with no gene match: 9. The CDR3 runs to 15 residues.

This CDR3 reads CASSTRTGDNSPLHF. CDR3 DNA sequence: TGTGCCAGCAGCACCCGGACAGGGGATAATTCACCCCTCCACTTT. J is TRBJ1-6 and V is TRBV7-2, with 9 bases matching TRBD1. Germline V gene lookup returns CDR1 SGHTA and CDR2 FQGNSA. The V segment lost 5 bases and the J segment 5 bases; nucleotides outside the gene matches: 4. The CDR3 spans 15 residues.

This chain connects TRBV10-3 to TRBJ1-2; TRBD1 aligns across 8 bases. The junction had 8 bases not matched to a gene; V was cut back by 5 bases and J by 3 bases. This CDR3 spans 15 amino acids. The germline V gene has CDR1 ENHRY and CDR2 SYGVKD. CDR3 residues: CAISPYRGGDYGYTF. The CDR3 DNA follows: TGTGCCATCAGTCCCTACAGGGGGGGGGACTATGGCTACACCTTC.

This clonotype turned up a few times. The V and J genes are TRBV12-3 or TRBV12-4 and TRBJ2-2; D not resolved. CDR3 length: 17 residues. With 1 base removed from V and 1 base from J, the gap between germline ends came to 13 bases. This CDR3 reads CASSLGFGPMNTGELFF. CDR3 nucleotides: TGTGCCAGCAGTTTAGGCTTTGGACCGATGAACACCGGGGAGCTGTTTTTT.

This sequence joins TRBV6-2 or TRBV6-3 and TRBJ1-1; no firm D call. Trimming stripped 2 bases from V and 5 bases from J, with 9 bases between. From germline, CDR1 is MNHEY and CDR2 SVGEGT. This CDR3 region has 13 residues. The CDR3 here is CASSYGAGTEAFF. In DNA form, the CDR3 reads TGTGCCAGCAGTTACGGTGCGGGAACTGAAGCTTTCTTT.